This T cell receptor (beta chain) was recorded in a study of cytomegalovirus exposure and HLA in healthy donors. Study-wide results and limits: It has been reported that TCR beta sequences accurately predicted the HLA-A and HLA-B alleles of most subjects. There were 150 to 200 TCR beta chains listed as cytomegalovirus-associated. Within the data, a cluster of highly shared sequence variants was likely a sequencing artifact. CMV antigen specificity was confirmed in vitro for a few CMV-associated chains.

With 60 Vbeta and 13 Jbeta primers, the PCR was carried out. The assay was immunoSEQ multiplex PCR, and TCRdb's table has in-frame clones only and misses some. The top ten hold approximately 1.5% of the sample, which has fewer than 200,000 clones, around 68% seen once. The junction had 4 bases not matched to a gene; V was cut back by 5 bases and J by 4 bases. Germline V gives CDR1 SGHAT, CDR2 FQNNGV. CDR3 length equals 13 residues. With respect to this clone: Antigen: not known.

The origin of this receptor is a man between 50 and 59 years old in good health and CMV-seronegative. The chain recombines TRBV11-2 with TRBJ1-2; 7 nucleotides match TRBD1. The sample taken for sequencing was PBMCs. The chain's CDR3 is CASSADRAYGYTF. CDR3 coding DNA: TGTGCCAGCAGCGCTGACAGGGCCTATGGCTACACCTTC.